One and the same sample provided the 3 T cell receptor beta chains below, sequenced in a study of T cells in Graves' hyperthyroidism and ophthalmopathy. Regions amplified from RNA transcripts were the TCR beta CDR3 regions. Researchers ran a first-round RT-PCR on the TCR CDR3 using the HTBI primer set. One entry per CDR3 protein results from TCRdb running MiXCR on the multiplex PCR reads. The sample has about 410,000 distinct CDR3 sequences, approximately 14% seen once. The sequenced sample was blood. These receptor sequences come from a man between 18 and 35 years old with Graves' ophthalmopathy.

This clonotype has ten or more counts. The chain combines TRBV7-9 with TRBJ1-6; the D is unclear. CDR3 length equals 12 residues. The ends were cut back, 3 bases at V and 7 bases at J, with 4 bases in the middle. The germline V gene has CDR1 SEHNR and CDR2 FQNEAQ (reference sequence). CDR3 in DNA: TGTGCCAGCAGCTTTAACAATTCACCCCTCCACTTT. Amino acids: CASSFNNSPLHF.

This clonotype came up many times. The chain joins TRBV12-3 or TRBV12-4 to TRBJ1-1; tentative D call: TRBD1 (6 bases). The CDR3 contains 14 residues. V dropped 3 bases and J dropped 0 bases, with 8 bases sitting between them. The CDR3 region is CASSFQGMNTEAFF. CDR3 bases: TGTGCCAGCAGTTTTCAGGGGATGAACACTGAAGCTTTCTTT.

This clonotype turned up a few times. This could be a read error, since a much larger clone is one nucleotide away. No DNA is shown, since the ends of the CDR3 on it are uncertain; the CDR3 is the one TCRdb lists. The V call is TRBV30, the J call TRBJ1-1; the tabulated D call, TRBD1, remains unverified against the DNA. Germline V lookup: CDR1 GTSNPN, CDR2 SVGIG (reference sequence). The CDR3 sequence runs 14 residues, both termini included. CDR3 residues: CAWGPGIMNTEALF.